Listed below are T cell receptor beta chains from one sample, sequenced in a study of shared clonotypes between healthy human individuals. Produced via immunoSEQ multiplex PCR; TCRdb's table is partial and in-frame only. The sample consists of about 510,000 clones, approximately 79% of them appearing once. The sample comprised PBMCs. These receptors originate from a middle-aged woman in good health. Some clones in this sample may be carry-over from other donors' samples. Both conserved end residues are part of each CDR3. Each record gives: D gene, clone size, V gene, J gene, CDR3 DNA, CDR3 protein. A D gene is named only where the DNA matches it firmly. Clone size appears in some rows only: once, few, many, or a class for an expanded clone.

>-|-|TRBV19|TRBJ1-5
TGTGCCAGTAGTCCTCCAGATCAGCCCCAGCATTTT
CASSPPDQPQHF
>-|once|TRBV30|TRBJ2-2
TGTGCCTGGAGGGACATCAGGGGAGGGGATACCGGGGAGCTGTTTTTT
CAWRDIRGGDTGELFF
>-|-|TRBV7-9|TRBJ2-5
TGTGCCAGCAGCTTACGACGGACCCAAGAGACCCAGTACTTC
CASSLRRTQETQYF
>TRBD2|-|TRBV29-1|TRBJ2-3
TGCAGCGTTAGCGGGACAGCGGGAGGAACGCAGTATTTT
CSVSGTAGGTQYF
>TRBD2|-|TRBV4-2|TRBJ2-5
TGTGCCAGCAGCCAAGTGAGCGGGAGAGGCCAAGAGACCCAGTACTTC
CASSQVSGRGQETQYF
>TRBD2|-|TRBV28|TRBJ2-1
TGTGCCAGCACCCCCTTTTCGTTAGGACTAGCAGGAAATGAGCAGTTCTTC
CASTPFSLGLAGNEQFF
>-|-|TRBV5-4|TRBJ1-2
TGTGCCAGCAGCTTGGCACAGGAATTTTATGGCTACACCTTC
CASSLAQEFYGYTF
>TRBD2|-|TRBV9|TRBJ2-1
TGTGCCAGCAGCGTAGGAAGGGGGACTAGCGGGATGGTTGAGCAGTTCTTC
CASSVGRGTSGMVEQFF
>-|-|TRBV7-3|TRBJ2-1
TGTGCCAGCAGCTTAGGGACTTCCTCCTACAATGAGCAGTTCTTC
CASSLGTSSYNEQFF
>TRBD1|few|TRBV6-5|TRBJ2-7
TGTGCCAGCAGGCTCGGACAGGAGCCCTACGAGCAGTACTTC
CASRLGQEPYEQYF
>-|-|TRBV20-1|TRBJ1-4
TGCAGTGGCACCAACAATGAAAAACTGTTTTTT
CSGTNNEKLFF
>TRBD1|few|TRBV29-1|TRBJ1-4
TGCAGCGTAAGGGACAGGGAGGCTGAAAAACTGTTTTTT
CSVRDREAEKLFF
>TRBD2|once|TRBV27|TRBJ2-7
TGTGCCAGCAGACCTAGCGGGGGCCCCTACGAGCAGTACTTC
CASRPSGGPYEQYF
>-|few|TRBV5-3|TRBJ1-5
TGTGCCAGATCGGACAGAGGTTCATATCAGCCCCAGCATTTT
CARSDRGSYQPQHF
>-|-|TRBV15|TRBJ1-2
TGTGCCACCAGCAGAGTATCCCTGGGGGGCGTGATCTATGGCTACACCTTC
CATSRVSLGGVIYGYTF
>-|-|TRBV6-5|TRBJ2-7
TGTGCCAGCAGTTTTACGGACAGCTACGAGCAGTACTTC
CASSFTDSYEQYF
>-|-|TRBV11-1|TRBJ2-1
TGTGCCAGCAGCTTAGGGTATTCTGGAGCGGGTGAGCAGTTCTTC
CASSLGYSGAGEQFF
>-|few|TRBV30|TRBJ1-1
TGTGCCTCGTCTCGCCTGGGGGACACTGAAGCTTTCTTT
CASSRLGDTEAFF
>TRBD2|-|TRBV30|TRBJ2-7
TGTGCCTGGAAGCATTACTCGGGACTAGCGGGGCTATCCTACGAGCAGTACTTC
CAWKHYSGLAGLSYEQYF
>TRBD2|-|TRBV7-3|TRBJ2-1
TGTGCCAGCAGCTCCGGACTAGCGGGAAACAATGAGCAGTTCTTC
CASSSGLAGNNEQFF
>TRBD2|-|TRBV10-3|TRBJ2-1
TGTGCCGCCAGGGGGGCGGGAGGGAATGAGCAGTTCTTC
CAARGAGGNEQFF
>TRBD1|-|TRBV5-4|TRBJ1-1
TGTGCCAGCAGCCTAACAGGGGACACTGAAGCTTTCTTT
CASSLTGDTEAFF
>-|-|TRBV10-3|TRBJ1-5
TGTGCCATCACTCAGGGCCTTAATCAGCCCCAGCATTTT
CAITQGLNQPQHF
>TRBD2|-|TRBV28|TRBJ2-1
TGTGCCAGCCGGGGACTAGCGGGGGGTAAGTCCTACAATGAGCAGTTCTTC
CASRGLAGGKSYNEQFF
>TRBD1|few|TRBV18|TRBJ1-5
TGTGCCAGCTCACAGGGACAGGGGGCGGTTTTTCCCCAGCATTTT
CASSQGQGAVFPQHF
>-|-|TRBV27|TRBJ1-5
TGTGCCAGCCCGGGGCAGGTGGCAGATTTT
CASPGQVADF
>TRBD2|-|TRBV5-6|TRBJ2-3
TGTGCCAGCAGCTTTCTAGCGGGAGGGCAAGATACGCAGTATTTT
CASSFLAGGQDTQYF
>-|once|TRBV12-5|TRBJ2-2
TGTGCTAGTGGTTTGGTACTGGGGAGCGGGACCGGGGAGCTGTTTTTT
CASGLVLGSGTGELFF
>TRBD1|-|TRBV5-1|TRBJ2-7
TGCGCCAGCGGGAAAGGGACAGGGTTTGAGCAGTACTTC
CASGKGTGFEQYF
>TRBD1|-|TRBV19|TRBJ1-1
TGTGCCAGTAGTATAGGAAACAGGGGGAACACTGAAGCTTTCTTT
CASSIGNRGNTEAFF
>-|-|TRBV6-4|TRBJ2-6
TGTGCCAGCAGTCCCGGAGGTTTTGCTGGCTCCGGGGCCAACGTCCTGACTTTC
CASSPGGFAGSGANVLTF
>-|-|TRBV18|TRBJ1-5
TGTGCCAGCTCACCCCCCGGGGGCGGTCAGCCCCAGCATTTT
CASSPPGGGQPQHF
>-|-|TRBV2|TRBJ1-5
TGTGCCAGCAGTCAAGGGGCCGGGATTAATCAGCCCCAGCATTTT
CASSQGAGINQPQHF
>-|-|TRBV10-2|TRBJ2-5
TGCGCCACCCCCGACTCGGGTTACCAAGAGACCCAGTACTTC
CATPDSGYQETQYF
>-|-|TRBV19|TRBJ1-1
TGTGCCAGTAGTTCAGGGGTTGGCACTGAAGCTTTCTTT
CASSSGVGTEAFF
>TRBD2|once|TRBV7-9|TRBJ2-7
TGTGCCAGCAGCCCTAGCGGGAGGGCCTCCTACGAGCAGTACTTC
CASSPSGRASYEQYF
>-|-|TRBV5-1|TRBJ2-6
TGCGCCAGCAGCACCCAGGGGACTGGGGCCAACGTCCTGACTTTC
CASSTQGTGANVLTF
>TRBD2|-|TRBV5-8|TRBJ2-7
TGTGCCAGCAGCTCGGGAGGTTCCTACGAGCAGTACTTC
CASSSGGSYEQYF
>-|few|TRBV6-6|TRBJ2-4
TGTGCCAGCAGTAGTGGACCCCCGTTTACCAAAAACATTCAGTACTTC
CASSSGPPFTKNIQYF
>-|-|TRBV28|TRBJ2-1
TGTGCCAGTCTTGGGGGCGCAGCTCCCCAGGTTGAGCAGTTCTTC
CASLGGAAPQVEQFF
>TRBD2|few|TRBV5-1|TRBJ2-5
TGCGCCAGCAGCTCCGGACTAGTCGGGCTAAGAGGGGAGACCCAGTACTTC
CASSSGLVGLRGETQYF
>TRBD1|-|TRBV28|TRBJ2-3
TGTGCCAGCAGTTTGGCCGGGACAGGGGGGTGGGATACGCAGTATTTT
CASSLAGTGGWDTQYF
>-|-|TRBV7-9|TRBJ1-2
TGTGCCAGCAGCTTAACCGTCTATGGCTACACCTTC
CASSLTVYGYTF
>-|-|TRBV11-2|TRBJ1-3
TGTGCCAGCAGCTTATGGAACACCATATATTTT
CASSLWNTIYF
>TRBD2|few|TRBV27|TRBJ2-7
TGTGCCAGCAGTTTATCCTTTGGACTAGAGTACGAGCAGTACTTC
CASSLSFGLEYEQYF
>-|-|TRBV5-1|TRBJ2-1
TGCGCCAGCAGCTTCAATCCAGGAGCAGCGTCCTACAATGAGCAGTTCTTC
CASSFNPGAASYNEQFF
>TRBD1|-|TRBV2|TRBJ1-5
TGTGCCAGCAGTGAGGTGATGGGACAGGGTCCCCAGCATTTT
CASSEVMGQGPQHF
>-|-|TRBV5-6|TRBJ1-2
TGTGCCAGCAGCTTGGACCGGGAGGGACACTATAACTATGGCTACACCTTC
CASSLDREGHYNYGYTF
>-|-|TRBV11-2|TRBJ1-2
TGTGCCAGCAGCCCCTTAAGGGAAAGGGGGTATGGCTACACCTTC
CASSPLRERGYGYTF
>TRBD2|-|TRBV7-3|TRBJ2-2
TGTGCCAGCAGCCCCAAACTAGCGGGAGCGAGTATCGCCGGGGAGCTGTTTTTT
CASSPKLAGASIAGELFF
>TRBD1|-|TRBV18|TRBJ2-5
TGTGCCAGCTCGCGGACAGGGTACGAAGAGACCCAGTACTTC
CASSRTGYEETQYF
>TRBD1|-|TRBV19|TRBJ2-2
TGTGCCAGTACCCGACAGGGTCACGGGGAGCTGTTTTTT
CASTRQGHGELFF
>TRBD1|-|TRBV28|TRBJ1-1
TGTGCCAGCAGTCCATACAGGGGGGTTTTCGTAGCTTTCTTT
CASSPYRGVFVAFF
>-|-|TRBV6-5|TRBJ2-1
TGTGCCAGCAGGTTGCGGGGACGCAATGAGCAGTTCTTC
CASRLRGRNEQFF
>TRBD1|-|TRBV7-2|TRBJ2-2
TGTGCCAGCAGCGTAAGCGTTTCAGGGGGAACCGGGGAGCTGTTTTTT
CASSVSVSGGTGELFF
>TRBD1|once|TRBV5-1|TRBJ1-6
TGCGCCAGCAGCTGGGACCGAGGCAGGGGGCTTAATTCACCCCTCCACTTT
CASSWDRGRGLNSPLHF